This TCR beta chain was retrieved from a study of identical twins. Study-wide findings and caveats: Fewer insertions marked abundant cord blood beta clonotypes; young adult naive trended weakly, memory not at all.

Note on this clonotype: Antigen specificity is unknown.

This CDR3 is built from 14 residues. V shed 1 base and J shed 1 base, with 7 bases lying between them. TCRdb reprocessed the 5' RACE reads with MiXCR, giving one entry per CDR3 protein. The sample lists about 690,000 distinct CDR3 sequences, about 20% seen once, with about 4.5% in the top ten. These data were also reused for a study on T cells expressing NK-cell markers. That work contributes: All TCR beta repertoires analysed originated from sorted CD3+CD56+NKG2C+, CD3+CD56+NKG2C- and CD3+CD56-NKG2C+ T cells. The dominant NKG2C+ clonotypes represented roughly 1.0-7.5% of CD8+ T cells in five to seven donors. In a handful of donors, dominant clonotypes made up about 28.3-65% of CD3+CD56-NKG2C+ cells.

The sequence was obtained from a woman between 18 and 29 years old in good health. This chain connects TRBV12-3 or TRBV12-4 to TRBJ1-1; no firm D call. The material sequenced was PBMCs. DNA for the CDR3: TGTGCCAGCAGTTTAGGGTATGGGAACACTGAAGCTTTCTTT. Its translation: CASSLGYGNTEAFF.